This passage covers 28 T cell receptor beta chains from one sample sequenced in a study of blood T cell repertoires in COVID-19. This table comes from immunoSEQ multiplex PCR, and its TCRdb copy is limited to in-frame clones, with some not included. This repertoire shows about 290,000 clones, approximately 88% found once; its top ten account for less than 0.95%. Sequenced: peripheral blood. These receptors were collected from a woman aged 40 to 50 who had recovered from COVID-19.

The genes are TRBV28 and TRBJ2-7, with 10 positions matching TRBD1. The germline V gene encodes CDR1 MDHEN and CDR2 SYDVKM. The CDR3 extends over 16 amino acids. J was trimmed by 4 bases and V by 6 bases; bases with no gene match: 12. CDR3 sequence (DNA): TGTGCCAGCAGCTCCAGGCGGGGGGACAGGGGTTACGAGCAGTACTTC. Residues: CASSSRRGDRGYEQYF.

This rearrangement joins TRBV14 to TRBJ2-1; 9 bases map to TRBD2. V trimming: 0 bases; J trimming: 9 bases; junction bases outside the gene matches: 9. The CDR3 sequence is 16 residues long. Germline CDR1 is SGHDN and CDR2 is FVKESK. This chain's CDR3 is CASSQEGGRALVEQFF. The CDR3 region has the DNA TGTGCCAGCAGCCAAGAGGGCGGGAGGGCCTTAGTTGAGCAGTTCTTC.

This clone has just one count. This chain links TRBV21-1 with TRBJ2-1; the D segment call TRBD1 is taken from the table without a DNA check. TRBV21-1 is assigned pseudogene status. This CDR3 comprises 14 residues. The CDR3 protein is CASSKGTAYNEQFF. In nucleotides, the CDR3 is TGTGCCAGCAGCAAAGGGACAGCCTACAATGAGCAGTTCTTC.

This rearrangement joins TRBV5-1 to TRBJ2-7; D may be TRBD1 (5 bases). Deletions cut 0 bases from V and 4 bases from J, with 11 bases between. Germline CDR1 is SGHRS and CDR2 is YFSETQ. The CDR3 sequence is 14 residues long. CDR3 amino acids: CASSLGDREYEQYF. CDR3 nucleotide sequence: TGCGCCAGCAGCTTGGGAGACAGAGAATACGAGCAGTACTTC.

V and J are TRBV19 and TRBJ1-5, with 8 bases identical to TRBD1. CDR3 length: 13 residues. V trimming: 4 bases; J trimming: 6 bases; junction bases outside the gene matches: 2. CDR1 LNHDA and CDR2 SQIVND come from the germline V gene (reference sequence). This CDR3 is CASSTRGLQPQHF. The CDR3 DNA sequence: TGTGCCAGTAGTACCAGGGGGCTTCAGCCCCAGCATTTT.

V and J are TRBV19 and TRBJ2-2; 11 positions match TRBD1. The CDR3 consists of 16 residues. Losses at the gene ends were 5 bases for V and 1 base for J; bases not matched to a gene: 3. Germline V lookup: CDR1 LNHDA, CDR2 SQIVND (reference sequence). The CDR3 DNA reads TGTGCCAGTAGTTTCGGGACAGGGGGGAACACCGGGGAGCTGTTTTTT. Residues: CASSFGTGGNTGELFF.

This chain uses TRBV21-1 with TRBJ2-1; the D segment call TRBD2 is taken from the table without a DNA check. TRBV21-1 is flagged as a pseudogene. The CDR3 runs 16 residues. The CDR3 sequence is CASSAHRDFHYNEQFF. The CDR3 DNA follows: TGTGCCAGCAGCGCCCACCGGGACTTTCACTACAATGAGCAGTTCTTC.

Concerning this clone itself: The sample has other DNA sequences that encode this CDR3 too. J is TRBJ1-1 and V is TRBV12-3 or TRBV12-4; D is uncertain. The germline V and J ends were trimmed by 1 base and 2 bases, with 5 bases remaining between them. The CDR3 has 13 residues. The CDR3, as DNA: TGTGCCAGCAGTTTAGGTCCTAACACTGAAGCTTTCTTT. Protein product: CASSLGPNTEAFF.

This clone was seen only once. This chain uses TRBV18 with TRBJ2-7; D might be TRBD1 (5 bases). This CDR3 is built from 16 residues. Trimming stripped 3 bases from V and 0 bases from J, with 15 bases between. Germline assignment: CDR1 KGHSH and CDR2 LQKENI. In DNA, the CDR3 is TGTGCCAGCTCACCCTACAGCCAAGGGGACTCCTACGAGCAGTACTTC. Translation: CASSPYSQGDSYEQYF.

The rearrangement links TRBV27 to TRBJ2-1; the D is unclear. This CDR3 region has 17 residues. Trimming stripped 0 bases from V and 2 bases from J, with 14 bases between. Germline lookup yields CDR1 MNHEY and CDR2 SMNVEV (reference sequence). DNA of the CDR3: TGTGCCAGCAGTTTATCGGCCCTCCTGAACCCCTACAATGAGCAGTTCTTC. Protein sequence: CASSLSALLNPYNEQFF.

The rearrangement uses TRBV2 and TRBJ2-6; 7 bases align to TRBD1. V lost 4 bases to trimming and J lost 0 bases; unmatched junction nucleotides: 3. CDR1 SNHLY and CDR2 FYNNEI come from the germline V gene. The CDR3 extends over 16 amino acids. CDR3 loop: CASSGQGSSGANVLTF. The DNA for the CDR3 is TGTGCCAGCAGTGGACAGGGATCCTCTGGGGCCAACGTCCTGACTTTC.

This clone was observed a handful of times. The genes are TRBV5-8 and TRBJ2-1; TRBD2 agrees at 9 bases. The CDR3 is made up of 15 amino acids. Trimming at V came to 1 base and at J to 8 bases, leaving 7 bases not matched to a gene. Germline V lookup: CDR1 SGHTS, CDR2 YDEGEE. The CDR3 sequence is CASSLSSGSFDEQFF. The CDR3, as DNA: TGTGCCAGCAGCTTGAGTAGCGGGAGTTTCGATGAGCAGTTCTTC.

V and J are TRBV10-3 and TRBJ2-1; 7 positions agree with TRBD2. This CDR3 spans 17 amino acids. Germline V CDR1 and CDR2: ENHRY, SYGVKD. The V and J ends lost 0 bases and 0 bases, in that order; junction bases with no gene match: 5. CDR3 in DNA: TGTGCCATCAGTGAGTCGATGGGGGAGGGCTCCTACAATGAGCAGTTCTTC. Encoded protein: CAISESMGEGSYNEQFF.

This clone was observed a handful of times. The gene calls are TRBV21-1 and TRBJ1-4; the listed D gene, TRBD1, was not tested against the DNA. TRBV21-1 is listed as a pseudogene. CDR3 length: 15 amino acids. For the CDR3, the DNA is TGTGCCAGCACCATTCGTCGGAGGGGGCGAGAAAAACTGTTTTTT. Its protein product is CASTIRRRGREKLFF.

This clone showed up just a few times. The V gene is TRBV12-3 or TRBV12-4, the J gene TRBJ1-1, with D unresolved. Trimming shortened V by 3 bases and J by 4 bases, and 9 bases separated the two germline ends. CDR3 length: 13 amino acids. The CDR3 nucleotides are TGTGCCAGCAGTTTCCAGGCCCTCACTGAAGCTTTCTTT. Amino acids: CASSFQALTEAFF.

The CDR3 loop reads CASSLVGTGGAKNIQYF. Written as DNA, the CDR3 is TGCGCCAGCAGCTTGGTGGGCACCGGGGGAGCCAAAAACATTCAGTACTTC. This chain connects TRBV5-1 to TRBJ2-4, with D possibly being TRBD2 (6 bases). Germline CDR1 reads SGHRS; CDR2 reads YFSETQ. V was trimmed by 0 bases and J by 0 bases, leaving 13 bases between them. CDR3 length equals 17 residues.

This sequence joins TRBV18 and TRBJ1-6; D is ambiguous. V was cut by 2 bases and J by 9 bases, with 17 bases left in between. In germline, CDR1 is KGHSH, CDR2 LQKENI. The CDR3 covers 16 residues. The DNA of the CDR3 is TGTGCCAGCTCACCAGCAGGACCGGGAGGGTTTTCACCCCTCCACTTT. Translated: CASSPAGPGGFSPLHF.

The genes are TRBV18 and TRBJ1-2, with TRBD1 identical over 9 bases. With 6 bases clipped from V and 3 bases from J, the junction kept 5 bases outside the gene matches. The germline CDR1 and CDR2 sequences are KGHSH and LQKENI. CDR3 length: 14 residues. In DNA, the CDR3 is TGTGCCAGCTCGCGTAGACAGGGGGACTATGGCTACACCTTC. Amino acids: CASSRRQGDYGYTF.

The chain recombines TRBV6-6 with TRBJ2-7; 13 bases fit TRBD2. The V gene end was trimmed by 5 bases and the J gene end by 7 bases; junction bases not matched to a gene: 8. This CDR3 contains 15 residues. In germline, CDR1 is MNHNY, CDR2 SVGAGI (reference sequence). The CDR3 DNA is TGTGCCAGCAGTACCCGGACTAGCGGGAGTGGAGAGCAGTACTTC. This sequence encodes CASSTRTSGSGEQYF.

The J gene is TRBJ2-7, the V gene TRBV18; 9 nucleotides match TRBD2. This CDR3 is 15 amino acids long. Germline assignment: CDR1 KGHSH and CDR2 LQKENI. The ends lost 3 bases at V and 5 bases at J; junction bases unmatched: 8. The CDR3: CASSPGLAPIDEQYF. The CDR3 bases are TGTGCCAGCTCACCGGGACTAGCCCCTATCGACGAGCAGTACTTC.

The CDR3 DNA reads as TGTGCCAGCTCACCACGCGAGGGCTACGAGCAGTACTTC. This encodes CASSPREGYEQYF. This chain joins TRBV18 and TRBJ2-7; tentative D call: TRBD2 (5 bases). Germline assignment: CDR1 KGHSH and CDR2 LQKENI. This CDR3 comprises 13 residues. V was cut by 1 base and J by 3 bases, with 7 bases left in between.

The chain has TRBV7-9 and TRBJ1-5; no clear D. V lost 2 bases, J lost 6 bases, and 5 bases lay in between. Germline CDR1 is SEHNR and CDR2 is FQNEAQ (reference sequence). The CDR3 is 12 residues long. This chain's CDR3 is CASSLSSQPQHF. CDR3 coding DNA: TGTGCCAGCAGCTTAAGTAGTCAGCCCCAGCATTTT.

This sequence joins TRBV10-3 and TRBJ2-7; 8 nucleotides agree with TRBD1. The CDR3 sequence is 14 residues long. The germline gives CDR1 ENHRY, CDR2 SYGVKD. Trimming removed 6 bases from V and 3 bases from J; junction bases left unmatched: 7. Here the CDR3 reads CAISPETGVYEQYF. The CDR3 coding sequence is TGTGCCATCAGCCCCGAGACAGGGGTCTACGAGCAGTACTTC.

This chain connects TRBV5-4 to TRBJ2-7, with TRBD1 matching over 7 bases. Per the germline V gene, CDR1 is SGHNT and CDR2 is YYREEE (reference sequence). The length of the CDR3 is 14 residues. The ends lost 3 bases at V and 2 bases at J; junction bases unmatched: 5. The CDR3 DNA follows: TGTGCCAGCAGCTCCAGGGGGTTCCCCTACGAGCAGTACTTC. The encoded protein is CASSSRGFPYEQYF.

The DNA of the CDR3 is TGTGCCTGGAGTGTCCCAGGGACAGTCAATGAGCAGTTCTTC. It translates to CAWSVPGTVNEQFF. The chain is built from TRBV30 and TRBJ2-1; 7 bases map to TRBD1. The germline gives CDR1 GTSNPN, CDR2 SVGIG (reference sequence). Trimming removed 0 bases from V and 6 bases from J; junction bases left unmatched: 5. CDR3 length: 14 residues.

With regard to this clone: Other nucleotide sequences from this sample produce the same CDR3. J is TRBJ2-6 and V is TRBV3-1 (or the pseudogene TRBV3-2), with D maybe TRBD1 (5 bases). The CDR3 covers 15 residues. Per the germline V gene, CDR1 is LGHDT and CDR2 is YNNKEL (reference sequence). The ends were cut back, 1 base at V and 2 bases at J, with 6 bases in the middle. CDR3 loop: CASSQVGAGANVLTF. CDR3 nucleotide sequence: TGTGCCAGCAGCCAAGTAGGGGCTGGGGCCAACGTCCTGACTTTC.

The gene calls are TRBV11-3 and TRBJ2-3; D perhaps matches TRBD2 (6 bases). CDR1 SGHNT and CDR2 YENEEA come from the germline V gene. CDR3 length: 15 amino acids. Between the trimmed V and J ends, which lost 1 base and 6 bases, there was a span of 14 bases. The CDR3 spells CASSLVGRSPDTQYF. CDR3 nucleotides: TGTGCCAGCAGCTTAGTGGGGAGGAGTCCCGATACGCAGTATTTT.

This clone was recorded only once. CDR3 sequence reads: CATSRYASGLGPSEQFF. CDR3 bases: TGTGCCACCAGCAGGTACGCGTCGGGACTAGGGCCCAGTGAGCAGTTCTTC. The chain employs TRBV15 and TRBJ2-1, with TRBD2 matching 8 bases. Germline V gives CDR1 LNHNV, CDR2 YYDKDF (reference sequence). The CDR3 sequence is 17 residues long. J lost 9 bases, V lost 3 bases, and 16 bases had no gene match.